The 31 T cell receptor beta chains below were found in one sample sequenced in a study of T-cell reconstitution after alpha-beta-depleted transplantation in children. The authors prepared the TCRbeta library with unique molecular identifiers. TCRdb ran MiXCR on the PCR reads and lists one entry per CDR3 protein. The repertoire has hundreds of thousands of distinct CDR3 sequences, about 12% of them found once; the top ten carry 0.79%. This specimen consisted of PBMCs, obtained before TCRalphabeta/CD19-depleted stem cell transplant. Every receptor here comes from a girl aged 2 to 9 with congenital amegakaryocytic thrombocytopenia, due to receive a stem cell transplant.

This clonotype came up many times. This chain joins TRBV20-1 and TRBJ1-5; D is perhaps TRBD1 (6 bases). This CDR3 has 13 amino acids. Trimming stripped 3 bases from V and 4 bases from J, with 10 bases between. Germline-derived CDR1 and CDR2 are DFQATT and SNEGSKA (reference sequence). The CDR3 DNA sequence: TGCAGTGCTAGCGGGACAACAAATCAGCCCCAGCATTTT. This encodes CSASGTTNQPQHF.

The CDR3 nucleotides are TGTGCCTGGAATAGCGGGAGGGCGAACACCGGGGAGCTGTTTTTT. Protein sequence: CAWNSGRANTGELFF. This chain uses TRBV30 with TRBJ2-2, with 11 bases that match TRBD2. The V gene's germline CDR1 is GTSNPN and CDR2 SVGIG (reference sequence). V shed 4 bases, J shed 0 bases, and the junction held 1 base outside the gene matches. This CDR3 has 15 amino acids.

This clonotype was seen at least ten times. The chain couples TRBV20-1 to TRBJ1-5, with D hard to call. The CDR3 sequence is 12 residues long. Germline V gives CDR1 DFQATT, CDR2 SNEGSKA (reference sequence). V lost 7 bases and J lost 0, with 7 bases in between. The CDR3 nucleotides are TGCAGTGGGTCAGATAGCAATCAGCCCCAGCATTTT. Its translation is CSGSDSNQPQHF.

On this clonotype: It may be a read error: a sequence one base away is much more abundant. The chain is built from TRBV12-3 or TRBV12-4 and TRBJ2-1; D is uncertain. V shed 6 bases and J shed 0 bases, with 15 bases lying between them. The CDR3 consists of 16 residues. The DNA of the CDR3 is TGTGCCAGCAGCCGGCGACTCCCGAGCTCCTACAATGAGCAGTTCTTC. Its protein is CASSRRLPSSYNEQFF.

This clonotype was recorded at least ten times. This chain uses TRBV20-1 with TRBJ1-2; D unresolved. V lost 3 bases, J lost 8 bases, and 19 bases lay in between. CDR1 DFQATT and CDR2 SNEGSKA come from the germline V gene (reference sequence). The CDR3 contains 14 residues. As DNA, the CDR3 is TGCAGTGCTAGTTCCGGAGGTCCTCTCCACGGCTACACCTTC. Translation: CSASSGGPLHGYTF.

This clonotype appeared many times. V gene TRBV15 combines with J gene TRBJ1-3; possible D gene TRBD1, 5 bases. Germline CDR1 LNHNV, CDR2 YYDKDF (reference sequence). Deletions cut 2 bases from V and 0 bases from J, with 11 bases between. This CDR3 comprises 16 residues. The CDR3, as DNA: TGTGCCACCAGCAGACGCAGGGATCTCTCTGGAAACACCATATATTTT. It codes for CATSRRRDLSGNTIYF. Variable domain in full (rest from reference TRBV15 and TRBJ1-3): DAMVIQNPRYQVTQFGKPVTLSCSQTLNHNVMYWYQQKSSQAPKLLFHYYDKDFNNEADTPDNFQSRRPNTSFCFLDIRSPGLGDTAMYLCATSRRRDLSGNTIYFGEGSWLTVV.

This clonotype has more than one count but fewer than ten. The chain carries TRBV5-1 and TRBJ1-1; no clear D gene. V shed 0 bases and J shed 0 bases, with 12 bases lying between them. This CDR3 contains 16 residues. Germline CDR1 is SGHRS and CDR2 is YFSETQ. The CDR3 loop reads CASSLESLVVNTEAFF. The CDR3 region has the DNA TGCGCCAGCAGCTTGGAATCTCTTGTGGTGAACACTGAAGCTTTCTTT.

This clonotype was detected many times. In DNA, the CDR3 is TGCGCCAGCAGCTTACTAGCGGGAGAGGGGGAGACCCAGTACTTC. It is translated as CASSLLAGEGETQYF. This sequence joins TRBV5-1 and TRBJ2-5; 11 positions match TRBD2. V was pared by 2 bases and J by 5 bases, with 5 bases of the junction left unmatched. The CDR3 spans 15 residues. The germline gives CDR1 SGHRS, CDR2 YFSETQ.

This clonotype has a handful of counts. The rearrangement uses TRBV5-1 and TRBJ2-7; no clear D gene. V gave up 0 bases and J gave up 3 bases, with 13 bases separating them. The CDR3 has 15 amino acids. The germline V gene encodes CDR1 SGHRS and CDR2 YFSETQ. The CDR3: CASSLGSLGYYEQYF. CDR3 DNA: TGCGCCAGCAGCTTGGGGAGCCTGGGGTACTACGAGCAGTACTTC.

This clonotype was picked up many times. V gene TRBV6-1 combines with J gene TRBJ1-6; no clear D gene. This CDR3 region has 14 residues. CDR1 is MNHNS, CDR2 SASEGT, per germline. V was shortened by 5 bases and J by 6 bases, with 11 bases between the two germline ends. In nucleotides, the CDR3 is TGTGCCAGCAGTCAGCCGGGAGTTAATTCACCCCTCCACTTT. The encoded protein is CASSQPGVNSPLHF.

The chain carries TRBV7-3 and TRBJ2-3; no definite D call. The ends were cut back, 2 bases at V and 2 bases at J, with 8 bases in the middle. There are 14 residues in the CDR3. Germline CDR1 and CDR2: SGHTA and FQGTGA. The CDR3 loop reads CASSLGLFTDTQYF. The CDR3 nucleotides read TGTGCCAGCAGCTTAGGGTTATTCACAGATACGCAGTATTTT.

The sample holds many counts of this clonotype. The chain joins TRBV11-2 to TRBJ2-7; no clear D gene. The CDR3 has 14 residues. Trimming pared 2 bases from V and 0 bases from J, leaving 8 bases between. Germline CDR1 is SGHAT and CDR2 is FQNNGV. CDR3 in amino acids: CASSLSRNSYEQYF. CDR3 in DNA: TGTGCCAGCAGCTTATCACGGAACTCCTACGAGCAGTACTTC.

Many counts were recorded for this clonotype. The rearrangement uses TRBV4-1 and TRBJ2-7; TRBD1 matches at 8 bases. The J segment lost 1 base and the V segment lost 6 bases, leaving 5 bases of the junction unmatched. Germline V gene sequence: CDR1 MGHRA, CDR2 YSYEKL. The CDR3 is 14 amino acids. CDR3 sequence: CASRPGQGSYEQYF. CDR3 sequence (DNA): TGCGCCAGCAGACCCGGACAGGGTTCCTACGAGCAGTACTTC.

This clonotype was seen at least ten times. The chain uses TRBV27 and TRBJ1-2; 12 bases are a match to TRBD1. The trim removed 10 bases at V and 3 bases at J, leaving 9 bases unmatched. There are 15 residues in the CDR3. Germline CDR1 and CDR2: MNHEY and SMNVEV (reference sequence). CDR3 in amino acids: CAIHGTGGDYYGYTF. CDR3 in DNA: TGTGCCATCCACGGGACAGGGGGCGACTACTATGGCTACACCTTC.

This clonotype was counted at least ten times. The rearrangement joins TRBV7-3 to TRBJ2-1; weak D call: TRBD2 (5 bases). This CDR3 region has 15 residues. V gave up 1 base and J gave up 9 bases, with 16 bases separating them. Looked up from germline, CDR1 is SGHTA and CDR2 is FQGTGA. The CDR3, as DNA: TGTGCCAGCAGCTTAAATGACGGGCGGGTTAGTGAGCAGTTCTTC. This translates into CASSLNDGRVSEQFF.

The chain employs TRBV27 and TRBJ1-5; D unclear. Trimming pared 3 bases from V and 5 bases from J, leaving 8 bases between. Germline V gene sequence: CDR1 MNHEY, CDR2 SMNVEV (reference sequence). The length of the CDR3 is 13 residues. This chain's CDR3 is CASSFDWDQPQHF. The CDR3 DNA sequence: TGTGCCAGCAGTTTCGACTGGGATCAGCCCCAGCATTTT.

The chain uses TRBV5-1 and TRBJ2-7; 9 nucleotides align to TRBD2. The CDR3 spans 15 residues. CDR1 is SGHRS and CDR2 is YFSETQ in the germline V gene. The J segment lost 7 bases and the V segment lost 0 bases, leaving 8 bases of the junction unmatched. The CDR3 here is CASSLGVTSGGEQYF. CDR3 nucleotide sequence: TGCGCCAGCAGCTTGGGGGTGACTAGCGGAGGGGAGCAGTACTTC.

The rearrangement links TRBV7-9 to TRBJ1-1; D unclear. Trimming took off 6 bases at V and 1 base at J, with 9 bases between the two ends. This CDR3 has 13 residues. Germline V lookup: CDR1 SEHNR, CDR2 FQNEAQ (reference sequence). Here the CDR3 DNA reads TGTGCCAGCAGTTTTCGGTGGAACACTGAAGCTTTCTTT. The encoded protein is CASSFRWNTEAFF.

The V and J genes are TRBV12-3 or TRBV12-4 and TRBJ1-1; 7 bases are a match to TRBD1. The CDR3 has 14 amino acids. The trim removed 7 bases at V and 1 base at J, leaving 6 bases unmatched. In DNA form, the CDR3 reads TGTGCCAGCACTCCAGGGGGGGCGAACACTGAAGCTTTCTTT. Its protein is CASTPGGANTEAFF.

This clonotype was counted many times. This CDR3 reads CASSLALTDRNYGYTF. The CDR3, as DNA: TGCGCCAGCAGCTTGGCCCTTACGGACAGAAACTATGGCTACACCTTC. The gene calls are TRBV5-1 and TRBJ1-2, with D possibly matching TRBD1 (6 bases). CDR3 length equals 16 residues. Germline V CDR1 and CDR2: SGHRS, YFSETQ. The V and J ends lost 0 bases and 2 bases respectively, with 14 bases between them.

This clonotype was observed a handful of times. The J gene is TRBJ2-2, the V gene TRBV5-1, with D possibly matching TRBD1 (6 bases). Germline CDR1 reads SGHRS; CDR2 reads YFSETQ. Trimming removed 2 bases from V and 0 bases from J, with 14 bases in between. The CDR3 is made up of 17 amino acids. The CDR3 DNA reads as TGCGCCAGCAGCTTCCCCCGGGACAACCCGAACACCGGGGAGCTGTTTTTT. It is translated as CASSFPRDNPNTGELFF.

V gene TRBV7-2 combines with J gene TRBJ2-7; possibly TRBD2 for D (5 bases). Germline CDR1 reads SGHTA; CDR2 reads FQGNSA. The length of the CDR3 is 16 residues. Deletions cut 4 bases from V and 3 bases from J, with 19 bases between. CDR3 DNA sequence: TGTGCCAGCAGCTCACGCTCAGCGGTCACAGACTACGAGCAGTACTTC. It encodes CASSSRSAVTDYEQYF.

This clonotype was seen at least ten times. The chain carries TRBV5-1 and TRBJ2-1; D is undetermined. CDR3 length: 15 residues. Germline lookup yields CDR1 SGHRS and CDR2 YFSETQ. Trimming shortened V by 0 bases and J by 9 bases, and 16 bases separated the two germline ends. CDR3 sequence: CASSLGFTSSGEQFF. The CDR3 nucleotides read TGCGCCAGCAGCTTGGGATTCACCAGCTCGGGTGAGCAGTTCTTC.

This clonotype was detected ten times or more. This chain joins TRBV12-3 or TRBV12-4 and TRBJ2-7; 8 bases match TRBD1. The CDR3 totals 13 residues. J lost 2 bases, V lost 10 bases, and 7 bases had no gene match. The CDR3 loop is CATTGQGTYEQYF. For the CDR3, the DNA is TGTGCCACGACCGGACAGGGAACCTACGAGCAGTACTTC.

This clonotype was seen ten or more times. The chain combines TRBV4-1 with TRBJ1-5, with unresolved D. CDR3 length: 16 residues. CDR1 MGHRA and CDR2 YSYEKL come from the germline V gene. Trimming took 1 base from V and 4 from J, leaving 14 bases between them. CDR3 nucleotides: TGCGCCAGCAGCCAAGGGTCGGCCAGTCTTAATCAGCCCCAGCATTTT. Encoded protein: CASSQGSASLNQPQHF.

Comment on this clonotype: A much larger clone differs from this one at a single base, so this may be a read error. The chain employs TRBV9 and TRBJ2-1, with 9 bases that match TRBD2. The CDR3 spans 15 residues. Germline lookup yields CDR1 SGDLS and CDR2 YYNGEE. The CDR3 DNA follows: TGTGCCAGCAGCGCTAGCGGGGTATCCTTCAATGAGCAGTTCTTC. Translated: CASSASGVSFNEQFF.

This clonotype was counted at least ten times. The J gene is TRBJ1-1, the V gene TRBV29-1, with D possibly matching TRBD1 (5 bases). The CDR3 covers 11 residues. CDR1 is SQVTM and CDR2 is ANQGSEA in the germline V gene. Trimming stripped 7 bases from V and 4 bases from J, with 10 bases between. Here the CDR3 DNA reads TGCAGCGGGGAGGGGACCACTGAAGCTTTCTTT. Encoded protein: CSGEGTTEAFF. Based on the CDR3 plus reference TRBV29-1 and TRBJ1-1, the full variable domain is SAVISQKPSRDICQRGTSLTIQCQVDSQVTMMFWYRQQPGQSLTLIATANQGSEATYESGFVIDKFPISRPNLTFSTLTVSNMSPEDSSIYLCSGEGTTEAFFGQGTRLTVV.

The gene calls are TRBV3-1 and TRBJ1-2; tentatively, D is TRBD1 (5 bases). V was shortened by 4 bases and J by 4 bases, with 10 bases between the two germline ends. The CDR3 is made up of 13 amino acids. The germline V gene has CDR1 LGHDT and CDR2 YNNKEL (reference sequence). The CDR3 DNA is TGTGCCAGCAGCCTCAGGACAAGCTATGGCTACACCTTC. Protein sequence: CASSLRTSYGYTF.

This clonotype has a handful of counts. The gene calls are TRBV7-2 and TRBJ2-2; weak D call: TRBD1 (6 bases). The CDR3 consists of 14 residues. With 10 bases removed from V and 7 bases from J, the gap between germline ends came to 19 bases. The germline V gene has CDR1 SGHTA and CDR2 FQGNSA. The CDR3 reads CANTQGSRNGELFF. DNA for the CDR3: TGTGCCAATACACAGGGTTCCAGGAACGGGGAGCTGTTTTTT.

This clonotype was picked up a small number of times. The V and J genes are TRBV7-9 and TRBJ2-5; tentative D call: TRBD2 (6 bases). The CDR3 totals 15 residues. The germline V gene encodes CDR1 SEHNR and CDR2 FQNEAQ (reference sequence). V was pared by 0 bases and J by 5 bases, with 13 bases between. CDR3 sequence: CASSLAAGLGETQYF. As DNA, the CDR3 is TGTGCCAGCAGCTTAGCGGCGGGGCTCGGCGAGACCCAGTACTTC. The full variable domain, completed using reference TRBV7-9 and TRBJ2-5, is DTGVSQNPRHKITKRGQNVTFRCDPISEHNRLYWYRQTLGQGPEFLTYFQNEAQLEKSRLLSDRFSAERPKGSFSTLEIQRTEQGDSAMYLCASSLAAGLGETQYFGPGTRLLVL.

This clonotype was detected a few times. This chain connects TRBV5-1 to TRBJ2-4, with D maybe TRBD2 (6 bases). Germline-derived CDR1 and CDR2 are SGHRS and YFSETQ. The CDR3 extends over 22 amino acids. V was pared by 4 bases and J by 0 bases, with 32 bases between. DNA of the CDR3: TGCGCCAGCAGCCCCGCTACGACAAGAATAGGAGGGCCCTCAATAGCCAAAAACATTCAGTACTTC. Amino acid sequence: CASSPATTRIGGPSIAKNIQYF. The full variable domain, completed using reference TRBV5-1 and TRBJ2-4, is KAGVTQTPRYLIKTRGQQVTLSCSPISGHRSVSWYQQTPGQGLQFLFEYFSETQRNKGNFPGRFSGRQFSNSRSEMNVSTLELGDSALYLCASSPATTRIGGPSIAKNIQYFGAGTRLSVL.